Below, 19 T cell receptor beta chains from the same sample are listed, as sequenced in a study of blood T cell repertoires in COVID-19. TCRdb's copy holds only in-frame clones and misses some; the assay was immunoSEQ multiplex PCR. Of over 50,000 clones in the sample, 85% were seen once. The sequenced sample was peripheral blood. The source is a human donor in a cohort sampled during active COVID-19.

The J gene is TRBJ2-3, the V gene TRBV2; TRBD2 aligns across 9 bases. This CDR3 is 14 amino acids long. Unmatched junction bases numbered 3, after V lost 2 bases and J lost 6 bases. CDR1 and CDR2 (germline): SNHLY, FYNNEI. This CDR3 reads CASSELAGIDTQYF. DNA for the CDR3: TGTGCCAGCAGTGAACTAGCGGGAATTGATACGCAGTATTTT.

This sequence joins TRBV7-2 and TRBJ1-4; possibly TRBD1 for D (5 bases). The germline V and J ends were trimmed by 3 bases and 7 bases, with 9 bases remaining between them. The CDR3 is made up of 13 amino acids. The germline gives CDR1 SGHTA, CDR2 FQGNSA. The chain's CDR3 is CASSFGGGEKLFF. CDR3 DNA sequence: TGTGCCAGCAGCTTTGGGGGGGGTGAAAAACTGTTTTTT.

Only one count was recorded for this clone. The chain combines TRBV6-2 or TRBV6-3 with TRBJ2-4; 9 bases agree with TRBD2. The germline CDR1 and CDR2 sequences are MNHEY and SVGEGT. This CDR3 has 16 residues. Germline trimming cut 1 base from V and 3 bases from J; bases unmatched to any gene: 4. The CDR3, as DNA: TGTGCCAGCAGTTACTTGGTGACTAGCGGCAAAAACATTCAGTACTTC. This codes for CASSYLVTSGKNIQYF.

The chain joins TRBV29-1 to TRBJ2-2; 9 positions match TRBD2. Germline assignment: CDR1 SQVTM and CDR2 ANQGSEA. With V trimmed by 2 bases and J by 0 bases, 4 bases remained unmatched. The CDR3 is 16 amino acids. The DNA of the CDR3 is TGCAGCGTTGAATGGCTAGCGGGACCGAACACCGGGGAGCTGTTTTTT. It is translated as CSVEWLAGPNTGELFF.

The CDR3 DNA follows: TGCAGCGTTGCTGTTAGCGGGAACGAGCAGTACTTC. This translates into CSVAVSGNEQYF. This sequence joins TRBV29-1 and TRBJ2-7, with TRBD2 matching 8 bases. V shed 4 bases and J 5 bases; nucleotides not matched to a gene: 4. In germline, CDR1 is SQVTM, CDR2 ANQGSEA. CDR3 size: 12 residues.

This chain connects TRBV28 to TRBJ2-7; D is undetermined. Between the trimmed V and J ends, which lost 4 bases and 0 bases, there was a span of 16 bases. This CDR3 is 16 amino acids long. Germline V CDR1 and CDR2: MDHEN, SYDVKM. CDR3 DNA sequence: TGTGCCAGCAGTTCTTCCGGGTGGCCCCGCTCCTACGAGCAGTACTTC. Protein sequence: CASSSSGWPRSYEQYF. Using reference TRBV28 and TRBJ2-7 for the parts outside the CDR3, the full variable domain is DVKVTQSSRYLVKRTGEKVFLECVQDMDHENMFWYRQDPGLGLRLIYFSYDVKMKEKGDIPEGYSVSREKKERFSLILESASTNQTSMYLCASSSSGWPRSYEQYFGPGTRLTVT.

The gene calls are TRBV4-1 and TRBJ2-7; no clear D. Germline CDR1 is MGHRA and CDR2 is YSYEKL. Trimming stripped 0 bases from V and 3 bases from J, with 18 bases between. The CDR3 extends over 17 amino acids. In nucleotides, the CDR3 is TGCGCCAGCAGCCAAGATCCTAGTTTTCCGCCCTACTACGAGCAGTACTTC. Amino acids: CASSQDPSFPPYYEQYF.

The V gene is TRBV14, the J gene TRBJ2-1, with D possibly TRBD2 on 5 matching bases. Germline V gives CDR1 SGHDN, CDR2 FVKESK. The CDR3 is made up of 10 amino acids. The CDR3 spells CDGDYNEQFF. The CDR3 DNA follows: TGTGACGGGGACTACAATGAGCAGTTCTTC. The complete variable domain, with remaining parts taken from reference TRBV14 and TRBJ2-1, reads EAGVTQFPSHSVIEKGQTVTLRCDPISGHDNLYWYRRVMGKEIKFLLHFVKESKQDESGMPNNRFLAERTGGTYSTLKVQPAELEDSGVYFCDGDYNEQFFGPGTRLTVL.

The rearrangement joins TRBV5-6 to TRBJ1-2, with 9 bases aligning to TRBD1. Germline-derived CDR1 and CDR2 are SGHDT and YYEEEE. The V and J ends lost 0 bases and 8 bases, in that order; junction bases with no gene match: 2. CDR3 length: 13 residues. The CDR3 DNA sequence: TGTGCCAGCAGCTTGGGGACAGGGGCCGGCTACACCTTC. Translated: CASSLGTGAGYTF.

The rearrangement uses TRBV5-1 and TRBJ2-3; 9 nucleotides align to TRBD2. The ends lost 4 bases at V and 4 bases at J; junction bases unmatched: 4. The CDR3 is made up of 14 amino acids. From germline, CDR1 is SGHRS and CDR2 YFSETQ. The CDR3 is CASSLGTSPDTQYF. In nucleotides, the CDR3 is TGCGCCAGCAGCCTAGGGACTAGCCCAGATACGCAGTATTTT.

The rearrangement joins TRBV11-2 to TRBJ2-5; 8 nucleotides agree with TRBD1. CDR1 and CDR2 from the germline V gene are SGHAT and FQNNGV. V shed 9 bases and J 4 bases; nucleotides not matched to a gene: 4. The CDR3 length is 12 residues. As DNA, the CDR3 is TGTGCCAGTCGACAGGGGCGAGAGACCCAGTACTTC. Its protein product is CASRQGRETQYF.

The genes are TRBV24-1 and TRBJ2-1, with 7 bases fitting TRBD1. The CDR3 runs 16 residues. J lost 0 bases, V lost 4 bases, and 5 bases had no gene match. Germline CDR1 and CDR2: KGHDR and SFDVKD. The CDR3 nucleotides are TGTGCCACCAGTGACACAGGGGCAGGCTCCTACAATGAGCAGTTCTTC. It yields the protein CATSDTGAGSYNEQFF.

This clone was seen a single time. This chain connects TRBV19 to TRBJ2-7, with 11 bases fitting TRBD1. In germline, CDR1 is LNHDA, CDR2 SQIVND (reference sequence). The CDR3 has 15 amino acids. V lost 6 bases and J lost 5; bases outside the gene matches: 9. In DNA, the CDR3 is TGTGCCAGTAGCCAACTCTGGACAGGGGGCAACGAGCAGTACTTC. Its protein is CASSQLWTGGNEQYF.

This sequence joins TRBV28 and TRBJ2-5; a weak D match, TRBD1 (6 bases). Trimming stripped 4 bases from V and 5 bases from J, with 17 bases between. The CDR3 sequence is 15 residues long. Germline V gives CDR1 MDHEN, CDR2 SYDVKM. In DNA form, the CDR3 reads TGTGCCAGCAGTTCTGGTGGGACAAGGCGGGAGACCCAGTACTTC. Protein product: CASSSGGTRRETQYF.

With regard to this clone: The same CDR3 also results from other DNA sequences found in this sample. The chain couples TRBV7-9 to TRBJ2-1; the match to TRBD2 covers 11 bases. J was trimmed by 4 bases and V by 3 bases; bases with no gene match: 5. This CDR3 has 16 residues. Looked up from germline, CDR1 is SEHNR and CDR2 is FQNEAQ (reference sequence). The CDR3: CASSFSRTSGYNEQFF. DNA for the CDR3: TGTGCCAGCAGCTTCTCCCGGACTAGCGGGTACAATGAGCAGTTCTTC.

The chain combines TRBV7-9 with TRBJ2-7, with 9 bases fitting TRBD1. Per germline, CDR1 SEHNR and CDR2 FQNEAQ (reference sequence). This CDR3 is 14 amino acids long. The ends lost 6 bases at V and 4 bases at J; junction bases unmatched: 7. The CDR3 nucleotides read TGTGCCAGCAGAAAGGCCGGGACAGGGTACGAGCAGTACTTC. Residues: CASRKAGTGYEQYF.

The rearrangement uses TRBV3-1 (or the pseudogene TRBV3-2) and TRBJ2-3; TRBD2 might be the D (6 bases). Germline V CDR1 and CDR2: LGHDT, YNNKEL (reference sequence). The length of the CDR3 is 15 residues. V lost 1 base and J lost 4, with 12 bases in between. The CDR3 spells CASSQAGANADTQYF. DNA for the CDR3: TGTGCCAGCAGCCAAGCGGGAGCAAACGCAGATACGCAGTATTTT.

V is TRBV29-1 and J is TRBJ2-1; no clear D gene. Germline assignment: CDR1 SQVTM and CDR2 ANQGSEA. The CDR3 sequence is 11 residues long. Trimming left V 5 bases short and J 4 bases short, with 6 bases between. CDR3 DNA: TGCAGCGTTCGCGGATACAATGAGCAGTTCTTC. This translates into CSVRGYNEQFF.

The V and J genes are TRBV6-5 and TRBJ1-1; weak D call: TRBD1 (5 bases). Between the trimmed V and J ends, which lost 6 bases and 6 bases, there was a span of 20 bases. The CDR3 has 15 residues. Germline assignment: CDR1 MNHEY and CDR2 SVGAGI. Here the CDR3 DNA reads TGTGCCAGCAGACCCGCACTGATCAGGGTCGCTGAAGCTTTCTTT. It codes for CASRPALIRVAEAFF.